Listed below are T cell receptor beta chains from one sample, sequenced in a study of CD8+ T cells in alopecia areata. Measured with immunoSEQ multiplex PCR; TCRdb has only the in-frame clones, and not every one. The sample has about 270,000 clones; around 64% are singletons. The sequenced sample was CD4+ T cells sorted from blood, obtained around week 53, from a patient treated with tofacitinib. The origin of the receptors is a human donor with alopecia areata. The CDR3 runs from the conserved cysteine through the conserved F or W. A D gene is named only where the DNA matches it firmly. A row's size may be missing; if present it is once, few, many or a size class.

cdr3_aa	cdr3_nt	d_call	v_call	j_call	clone_size
CASSSGGLQETQYF	TGCGCCAGCAGTAGCGGGGGCCTTCAAGAGACCCAGTACTTC	TRBD2	TRBV5-1	TRBJ2-5	-
CASSLDPVTVNTEAFF	TGCGCCAGCAGCTTGGACCCTGTCACAGTGAACACTGAAGCTTTCTTT	-	TRBV5-1	TRBJ1-1	-
CASSPTDRLQETQYF	TGTGCCAGCAGTCCGACGGACAGATTGCAAGAGACCCAGTACTTC	-	TRBV27	TRBJ2-5	-
CAWSGTGVIGTQYF	TGTGCCTGGAGCGGGACAGGGGTGATCGGGACCCAGTACTTC	TRBD1	TRBV30	TRBJ2-5	-
CAWSVQIRGEAFF	TGTGCCTGGAGTGTACAAATCAGAGGTGAAGCTTTCTTT	-	TRBV30	TRBJ1-1	few
CAWNHPRGSSGANVLTF	TGTGCCTGGAACCACCCCCGGGGGAGCTCTGGGGCCAACGTCCTGACTTTC	-	TRBV30	TRBJ2-6	few
CAIWTGGSGANVLTF	TGTGCCATCTGGACAGGGGGTTCTGGGGCCAACGTCCTGACTTTC	TRBD1	TRBV6-5	TRBJ2-6	-
CASSPLAGSQFF	TGTGCCAGCAGCCCCCTAGCGGGGTCACAGTTCTTC	TRBD2	TRBV6-5	TRBJ2-1	-
CASSEFASGGSPLHF	TGTGCCAGCAGTGAGTTTGCGTCGGGTGGTTCACCCCTCCACTTT	-	TRBV25-1	TRBJ1-6	-
CASSSGLLGAYNEQFF	TGTGCCAGCAGCTCGGGACTTCTAGGGGCCTACAATGAGCAGTTCTTC	-	TRBV7-8	TRBJ2-1	few
CSVDSFGNEQFF	TGCAGCGTTGATTCCTTTGGGAATGAGCAGTTCTTC	-	TRBV29-1	TRBJ2-1	-
CASSDGPGWDTQYF	TGTGCCAGCAGTGATGGACCAGGGTGGGATACGCAGTATTTT	-	TRBV6-1	TRBJ2-3	-
CASSPRIGQNSGNTIYF	TGTGCCAGCAGCCCCCGAATCGGACAAAACTCTGGAAACACCATATATTTT	-	TRBV9	TRBJ1-3	-
CASSPDRHGYTF	TGTGCCAGCAGTCCTGACAGGCATGGCTACACCTTC	-	TRBV27	TRBJ1-2	-
CASSFLREDTEAFF	TGCGCCAGCAGCTTCCTCAGGGAGGACACTGAAGCTTTCTTT	-	TRBV5-1	TRBJ1-1	-
CSVVSTYEQYF	TGCAGCGTTGTTAGTACCTACGAGCAGTACTTC	-	TRBV29-1	TRBJ2-7	-
CASRNDGGATNEKLFF	TGCGCCAGCAGAAACGACGGGGGAGCAACTAATGAAAAACTGTTTTTT	-	TRBV5-1	TRBJ1-4	-
CSVYRETQYF	TGCAGCGTCTATAGGGAGACCCAGTACTTC	-	TRBV29-1	TRBJ2-5	-
CSIKTGLNTEAFF	TGCAGCATCAAGACAGGCCTGAACACTGAAGCTTTCTTT	-	TRBV29-1	TRBJ1-1	-
CAWSVPGALHF	TGTGCCTGGAGTGTTCCCGGGGCCCTCCACTTT	-	TRBV30	TRBJ1-6	-
CASSLNRLAGGSSYNEQFF	TGCGCCAGCAGCTTGAATCGACTAGCGGGGGGGAGCTCCTACAATGAGCAGTTCTTC	TRBD2	TRBV5-1	TRBJ2-1	few
CAIQRRGSETQYF	TGTGCCATCCAAAGGCGGGGAAGCGAGACCCAGTACTTC	-	TRBV6-5	TRBJ2-5	-
CASSEAPTAQETQYF	TGTGCCAGCAGTGAGGCTCCGACAGCCCAAGAGACCCAGTACTTC	-	TRBV5-6	TRBJ2-5	-
CAWSGGQGGYTF	TGTGCCTGGAGTGGAGGACAGGGCGGCTACACCTTC	TRBD1	TRBV30	TRBJ1-2	-
CASSSARNTGELFF	TGTGCCAGCAGCTCCGCGCGAAACACCGGGGAGCTGTTTTTT	-	TRBV7-2	TRBJ2-2	-
CASTRQGETEAFF	TGTGCCAGCACCCGACAGGGGGAGACTGAAGCTTTCTTT	TRBD1	TRBV7-9	TRBJ1-1	-
CASSSGGTDANYGYTF	TGCGCCAGCAGCTCCGGCGGGACAGATGCTAACTATGGCTACACCTTC	TRBD1	TRBV5-1	TRBJ1-2	-
CASSQEPIRVVTPSHYNEQFF	TGTGCCAGCAGCCAAGAGCCAATTAGAGTGGTCACCCCTTCCCACTACAATGAGCAGTTCTTC	-	TRBV14	TRBJ2-1	few
CASSLWALQETQYF	TGCGCCAGCAGCTTATGGGCATTACAAGAGACCCAGTACTTC	-	TRBV5-1	TRBJ2-5	few
CASSSRTSSDEQFF	TGTGCTAGCAGCTCGCGGACTAGCAGCGATGAGCAGTTCTTC	TRBD2	TRBV7-7	TRBJ2-1	-
CAWKRGQGPGEKLFF	TGTGCCTGGAAGCGAGGGCAGGGGCCGGGGGAAAAACTGTTTTTT	-	TRBV30	TRBJ1-4	once
CASSVEVRSPLHF	TGTGCCAGCAGCGTAGAGGTCCGTTCACCCCTCCACTTT	-	TRBV9	TRBJ1-6	-
CASSGRRQIYGYTF	TGTGCCAGCAGCGGACGGCGACAGATCTATGGCTACACCTTC	-	TRBV6-5	TRBJ1-2	-
CASSLGGLNTGELFF	TGCGCCAGCAGCTTGGGCGGGTTGAACACCGGGGAGCTGTTTTTT	-	TRBV5-1	TRBJ2-2	-
CASSQDEGIGELFF	TGTGCCAGCAGCCAAGATGAGGGAATCGGGGAGCTGTTTTTT	-	TRBV4-2	TRBJ2-2	few
CASTLDRAIRETQYF	TGTGCCAGCACACTGGACAGGGCTATTCGAGAGACCCAGTACTTC	TRBD1	TRBV5-4	TRBJ2-5	-
CASSLVERGQLEQYF	TGTGCCAGCAGCTTAGTAGAGCGGGGACAACTGGAGCAGTACTTC	-	TRBV7-9	TRBJ2-7	-
CASSKTGPYEQYF	TGTGCCAGCAGCAAGACAGGACCCTACGAGCAGTACTTC	-	TRBV11-2	TRBJ2-7	few
CATLAGGADSPLHF	TGTGCCACTCTGGCAGGGGGCGCAGATTCACCCCTCCACTTT	TRBD1	TRBV10-3	TRBJ1-6	few